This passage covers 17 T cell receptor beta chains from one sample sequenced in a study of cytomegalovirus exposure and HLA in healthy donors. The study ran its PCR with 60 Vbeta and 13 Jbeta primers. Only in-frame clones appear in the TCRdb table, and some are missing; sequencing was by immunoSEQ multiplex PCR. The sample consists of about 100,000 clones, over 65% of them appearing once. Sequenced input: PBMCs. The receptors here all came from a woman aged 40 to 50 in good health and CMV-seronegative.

Here the CDR3 reads CASSRTSGRAYTYNEQFF. CDR3 coding DNA: TGTGCCAGTAGTAGGACTAGCGGGAGGGCCTACACCTACAATGAGCAGTTCTTC. The chain employs TRBV19 and TRBJ2-1; TRBD2 matches at 15 bases. With V trimmed by 4 bases and J by 2 bases, 6 bases remained unmatched. Germline V gives CDR1 LNHDA, CDR2 SQIVND (reference sequence). This CDR3 has 18 residues.

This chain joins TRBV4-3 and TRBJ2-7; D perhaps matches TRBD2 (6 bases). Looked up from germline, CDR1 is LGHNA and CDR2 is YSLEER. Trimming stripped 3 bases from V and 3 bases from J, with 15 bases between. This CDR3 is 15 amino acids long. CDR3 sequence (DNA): TGCGCCAGCAGCCAGGGCATGGGAGGCGTCTACGAGCAGTACTTC. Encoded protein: CASSQGMGGVYEQYF.

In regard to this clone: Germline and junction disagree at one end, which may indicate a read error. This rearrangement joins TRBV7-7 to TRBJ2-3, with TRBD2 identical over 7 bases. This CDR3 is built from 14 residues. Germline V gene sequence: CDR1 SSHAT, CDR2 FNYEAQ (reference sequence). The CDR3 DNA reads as TGTGCTAGCAGCGCTAGCGGTAGCACAGATACGCAGTATTTT. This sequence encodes CASSASGSTDTQYF.

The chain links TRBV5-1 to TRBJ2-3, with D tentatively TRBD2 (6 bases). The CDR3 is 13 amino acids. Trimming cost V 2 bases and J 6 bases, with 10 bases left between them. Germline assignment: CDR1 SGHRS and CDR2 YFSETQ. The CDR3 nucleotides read TGCGCCAGCAGCTTACAGCGGGCGGATACGCAGTATTTT. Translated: CASSLQRADTQYF.

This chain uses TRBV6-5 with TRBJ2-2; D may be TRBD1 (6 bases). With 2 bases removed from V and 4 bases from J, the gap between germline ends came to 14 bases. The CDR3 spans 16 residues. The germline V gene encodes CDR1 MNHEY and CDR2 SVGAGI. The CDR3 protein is CASSYGPRGRTGELFF. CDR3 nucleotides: TGTGCCAGCAGTTACGGACCCAGGGGCCGCACCGGGGAGCTGTTTTTT.

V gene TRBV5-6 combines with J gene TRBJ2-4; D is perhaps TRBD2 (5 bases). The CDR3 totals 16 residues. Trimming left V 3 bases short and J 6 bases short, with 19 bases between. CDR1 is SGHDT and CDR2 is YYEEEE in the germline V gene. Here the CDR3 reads CASSSGYSTTVNIQYF. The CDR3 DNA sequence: TGTGCCAGCAGCTCCGGATATTCGACTACGGTAAACATTCAGTACTTC. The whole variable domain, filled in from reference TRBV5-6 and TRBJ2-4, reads DAGVTQSPTHLIKTRGQQVTLRCSPKSGHDTVSWYQQALGQGPQFIFQYYEEEERQRGNFPDRFSGHQFPNYSSELNVNALLLGDSALYLCASSSGYSTTVNIQYFGAGTRLSVL.

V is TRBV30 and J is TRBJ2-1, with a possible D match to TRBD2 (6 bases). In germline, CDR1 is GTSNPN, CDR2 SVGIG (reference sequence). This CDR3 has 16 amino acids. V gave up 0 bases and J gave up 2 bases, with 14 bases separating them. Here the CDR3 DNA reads TGTGCCTGGAGTGTGGTCACGGGACTGACCTACAATGAGCAGTTCTTC. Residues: CAWSVVTGLTYNEQFF.

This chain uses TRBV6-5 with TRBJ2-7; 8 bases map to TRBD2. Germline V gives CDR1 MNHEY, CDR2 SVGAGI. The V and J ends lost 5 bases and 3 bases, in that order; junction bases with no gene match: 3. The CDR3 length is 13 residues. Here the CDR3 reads CASSPGRVYEQYF. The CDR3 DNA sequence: TGTGCCAGCAGTCCCGGGAGGGTCTACGAGCAGTACTTC.

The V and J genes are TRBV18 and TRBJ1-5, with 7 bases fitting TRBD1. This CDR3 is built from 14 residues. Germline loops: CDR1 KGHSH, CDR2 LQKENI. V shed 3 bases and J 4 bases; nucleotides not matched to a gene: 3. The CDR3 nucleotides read TGTGCCAGCTCACCGAGGGGGCAGAATCAGCCCCAGCATTTT. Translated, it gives CASSPRGQNQPQHF.

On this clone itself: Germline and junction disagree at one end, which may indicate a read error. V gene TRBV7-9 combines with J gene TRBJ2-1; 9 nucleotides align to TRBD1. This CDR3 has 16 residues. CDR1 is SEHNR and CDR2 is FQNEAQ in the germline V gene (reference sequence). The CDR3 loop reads CSSSPGTTGGDNEQFF. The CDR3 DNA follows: TGTTCCAGCAGTCCCGGGACGACAGGGGGTGACAATGAGCAGTTCTTC. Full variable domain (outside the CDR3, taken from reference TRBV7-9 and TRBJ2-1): DTGVSQNPRHKITKRGQNVTFRCDPISEHNRLYWYRQTLGQGPEFLTYFQNEAQLEKSRLLSDRFSAERPKGSFSTLEIQRTEQGDSAMYLCSSSPGTTGGDNEQFFGPGTRLTVL.

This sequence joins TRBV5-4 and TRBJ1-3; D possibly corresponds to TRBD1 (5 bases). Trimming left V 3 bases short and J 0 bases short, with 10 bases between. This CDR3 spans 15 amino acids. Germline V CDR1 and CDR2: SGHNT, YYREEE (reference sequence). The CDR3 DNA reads TGTGCCAGCAGCTATGACAGTATCTCTGGAAACACCATATATTTT. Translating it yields CASSYDSISGNTIYF.

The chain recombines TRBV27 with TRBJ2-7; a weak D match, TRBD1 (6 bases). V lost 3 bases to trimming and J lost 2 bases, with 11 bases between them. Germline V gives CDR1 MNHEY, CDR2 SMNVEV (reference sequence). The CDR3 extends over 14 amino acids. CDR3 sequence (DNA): TGTGCCAGCAGTTTGGGGGCGGCGACCTACGAGCAGTACTTC. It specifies CASSLGAATYEQYF.

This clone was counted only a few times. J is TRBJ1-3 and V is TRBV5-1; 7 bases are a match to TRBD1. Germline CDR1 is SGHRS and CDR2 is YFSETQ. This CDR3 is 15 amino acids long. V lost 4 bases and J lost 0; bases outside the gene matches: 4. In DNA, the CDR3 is TGCGCCAGCAGCAGTACAGGGGACTCTGGAAACACCATATATTTT. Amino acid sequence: CASSSTGDSGNTIYF.

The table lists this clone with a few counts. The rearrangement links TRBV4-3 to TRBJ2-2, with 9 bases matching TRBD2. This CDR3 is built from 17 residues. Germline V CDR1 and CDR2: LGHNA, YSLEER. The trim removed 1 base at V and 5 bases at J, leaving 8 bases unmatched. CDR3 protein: CASSQAGLAGRTGELFF. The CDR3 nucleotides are TGCGCCAGCAGCCAAGCCGGGCTAGCGGGACGGACCGGGGAGCTGTTTTTT.

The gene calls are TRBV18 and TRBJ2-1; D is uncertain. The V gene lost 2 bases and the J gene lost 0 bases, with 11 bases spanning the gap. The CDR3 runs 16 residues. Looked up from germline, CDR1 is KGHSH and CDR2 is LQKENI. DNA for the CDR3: TGTGCCAGCTCACCATCTTCACCGAGCTCCTACAATGAGCAGTTCTTC. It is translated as CASSPSSPSSYNEQFF. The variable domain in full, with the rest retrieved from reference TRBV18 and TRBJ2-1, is NAGVMQNPRHLVRRRGQEARLRCSPMKGHSHVYWYRQLPEEGLKFMVYLQKENIIDESGMPKERFSAEFPKEGPSILRIQQVVRGDSAAYFCASSPSSPSSYNEQFFGPGTRLTVL.

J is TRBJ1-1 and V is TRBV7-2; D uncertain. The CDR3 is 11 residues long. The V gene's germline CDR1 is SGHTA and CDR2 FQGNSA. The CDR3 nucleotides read TGTGCGGGAGGGCCCAGTTGGGGAGCTTTCTTT. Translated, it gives CAGGPSWGAFF.

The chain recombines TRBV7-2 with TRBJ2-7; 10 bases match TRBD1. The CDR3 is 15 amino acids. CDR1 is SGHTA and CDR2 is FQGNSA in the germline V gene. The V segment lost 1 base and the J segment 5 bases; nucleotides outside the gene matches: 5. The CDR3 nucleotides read TGTGCCAGCAGCTTAGAGTGGGACAGGGGACACGAGCAGTACTTC. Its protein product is CASSLEWDRGHEQYF.